This T cell receptor beta chain was identified in a study of beta chain features in type 1 diabetes. Every isolated RNA sample was fully reverse transcribed, so sequencing captured expressed TCRB transcripts. The data were produced by immunoSEQ multiplex PCR, yet TCRdb's version contains in-frame clones alone and is incomplete. Altogether about 900,000 clones are present, 15% to 20% being singletons, with the ten largest covering 0.023%. The CDR3 runs 15 residues. Trimming removed 7 bases from V and 7 bases from J; junction bases left unmatched: 11. The V gene's germline CDR1 is SGHVS and CDR2 FNYEAQ.

J is TRBJ2-2 and V is TRBV7-6; 8 positions agree with TRBD1. The receptor's source is a woman aged 18-29 years in good health. Sequenced input: naive CD4+ T cells from blood. CDR3 sequence reads: CASNDRGRPGGELFF. The CDR3 region has the DNA TGTGCCAGCAACGACAGGGGACGACCCGGCGGGGAGCTGTTTTTT.